This is a list of T cell receptor beta chains from one sample in a study of PD-1 blockade in classical Hodgkin lymphoma. Profiling relied on immunoSEQ multiplex PCR, and the TCRdb table lists in-frame clones only, not all of them. Here the sample spans about 7,600 clones, almost 80% being singletons. The specimen was CD4+ T cells from blood, collected at baseline. These receptors came from a human donor with classical Hodgkin lymphoma. Each CDR3 is given with its conserved first and last residue. The order of the fields is D gene, clone size, J gene, V gene, CDR3 protein, CDR3 DNA. D genes are given only for firm matches. Clone size appears in some rows only: once, few, many, or a class for an expanded clone.

-	few	TRBJ1-2	TRBV12-5	CASGLAGGPGYGYTF	TGTGCTAGTGGTTTGGCGGGGGGTCCGGGCTATGGCTACACCTTC
-	-	TRBJ1-4	TRBV19	CASSIVSGGNEKLFF	TGTGCCAGTAGTATTGTCAGCGGAGGTAATGAAAAACTGTTTTTT
-	-	TRBJ1-2	TRBV19	CASSTPGPWGYGYTF	TGTGCCAGTAGTACTCCGGGACCCTGGGGCTATGGCTACACCTTC
-	-	TRBJ1-3	TRBV27	CASSPGQFSSGNTIYF	TGTGCCAGCAGTCCCGGACAGTTTAGCTCTGGAAACACCATATATTTT
-	-	TRBJ1-5	TRBV19	CASSPRLNQPQHF	TGTGCCAGTAGTCCCCGACTTAATCAGCCCCAGCATTTT
TRBD1	-	TRBJ2-1	TRBV7-2	CASTYHSGTGVHGEQFF	TGTGCCAGCACCTACCATTCCGGGACAGGGGTTCATGGGGAGCAGTTCTTC
-	once	TRBJ1-2	TRBV6-6	CASSTVQGDGYTF	TGTGCCAGCAGCACAGTGCAGGGAGACGGCTACACCTTC
TRBD1	-	TRBJ1-1	TRBV23-1	CASSRQKGANTEAFF	TGCGCCAGCAGTCGGCAGAAGGGGGCGAACACTGAAGCTTTCTTT
-	few	TRBJ2-7	TRBV19	CASNKGKGEQYF	TGTGCCAGTAACAAGGGGAAGGGCGAGCAGTACTTC
TRBD1	few	TRBJ1-1	TRBV19	CASSARTGGGTEAFF	TGTGCCAGTAGTGCAAGGACAGGGGGAGGAACTGAAGCTTTCTTT
TRBD1	-	TRBJ2-3	TRBV10-3	CAISSNAGQVTTDTQYF	TGTGCCATCAGCTCCAATGCTGGACAGGTGACCACAGATACGCAGTATTTT